Detailed here is one T cell receptor (beta chain). Trimming removed 5 bases from V and 7 bases from J; junction bases left unmatched: 8. This CDR3 is 15 amino acids long. Looked up from germline, CDR1 is MDHEN and CDR2 is SYDVKM. The PCR made use of 60 Vbeta and 13 Jbeta primers. Sequencing used immunoSEQ multiplex PCR; TCRdb keeps in-frame clones, though not all of them. The data show over 100,000 clones, about 77% seen once. This entry comes from a study of cytomegalovirus exposure and HLA in healthy donors. What was sequenced was PBMCs. This receptor was obtained from a woman in her thirties or forties in good health and CMV-seronegative. The gene calls are TRBV28 and TRBJ1-6; 7 bases agree with TRBD1. The CDR3 region is CASSVQTGHNSPLHF. CDR3 DNA: TGTGCCAGCAGTGTCCAGACAGGGCACAATTCACCCCTCCACTTT.